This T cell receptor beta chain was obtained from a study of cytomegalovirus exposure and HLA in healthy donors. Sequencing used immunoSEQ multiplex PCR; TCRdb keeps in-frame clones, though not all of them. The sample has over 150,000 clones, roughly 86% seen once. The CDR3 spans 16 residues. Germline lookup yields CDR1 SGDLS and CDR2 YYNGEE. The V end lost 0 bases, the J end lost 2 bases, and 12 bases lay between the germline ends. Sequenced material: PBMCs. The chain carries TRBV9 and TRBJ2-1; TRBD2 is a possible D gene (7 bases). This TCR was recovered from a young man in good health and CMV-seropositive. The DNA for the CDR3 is TGTGCCAGCAGCGTAGGGGGAGGGGGGCCCTACAATGAGCAGTTCTTC. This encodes CASSVGGGGPYNEQFF.